This T cell receptor beta chain came from a study of shared clonotypes between healthy human individuals. Study results and limitations: The study's rarefaction showed incomplete sorted-subset sequencing despite large depth. Naive subsets generally exceeded memory subsets in estimated richness. Non-shared clonotypes displayed generation probabilities falling below those of clonotypes present in all four donors.

As handled by the study authors: Junction-only sequences without quality scores came from ImmunoSEQ, so filtering differed. TCRdb keeps only in-frame clones here, not all; method: immunoSEQ multiplex PCR. Clonal size and the V and J genes are those of that table, whereas D and trimming came from the DNA. This table holds around 370,000 clones, 96% found once. This clone has just a few counts. Its target is not known. This CDR3 has 14 residues. V lost 4 bases and J lost 4; bases outside the gene matches: 2. CDR1 SQVTM and CDR2 ANQGSEA come from the germline V gene. The sequence was obtained from a man under 40 in good health. This chain connects TRBV29-1 to TRBJ2-7; 15 nucleotides agree with TRBD2. Sequences were obtained from memory CD8+ T cells sorted from blood. Indicated subset: CD45RO+ cells pooled with CCR7-negative TemRA cells. The CDR3 here is CSVAGLAGGYEQYF. CDR3 nucleotides: TGCAGCGTTGCCGGACTAGCGGGAGGGTACGAGCAGTACTTC.